This paragraph covers one TCR beta chain sequence. Its matching antigen is unknown. These data are taken from a study of cytomegalovirus exposure and HLA in healthy donors. General observations from the study: Earlier findings revealed that most TCR beta V segments proved productive either about 87% or about 30% of the time. In a later analysis, about 17,000 TCR beta sequences were associated with HLA alleles at 0.05 false discovery rate. In a later analysis, across HLA loci, associated TCR counts were highest for DRB1, lowest for HLA-C.

The primer mix had 60 Vbeta and 13 Jbeta primers. Data came from immunoSEQ multiplex PCR; TCRdb stores just in-frame clones and leaves some out. The sample lists fewer than 40,000 clones; roughly four fifths were seen once. Trimming removed 6 bases from V and 2 bases from J, with 3 bases in between. Germline loops: CDR1 KGHSH, CDR2 LQKENI. The CDR3 is 11 residues long. Donors showed nominal health when sampled, although they likely had unrecorded immune exposures. Sequenced sample: PBMCs. The chain combines TRBV18 with TRBJ2-3; no reliable D call. The receptor's source is a woman aged 35 to 49 in good health and CMV-seronegative. The CDR3 DNA follows: TGTGCCAGCTCCTCCACAGATACGCAGTATTTT. It codes for CASSSTDTQYF.